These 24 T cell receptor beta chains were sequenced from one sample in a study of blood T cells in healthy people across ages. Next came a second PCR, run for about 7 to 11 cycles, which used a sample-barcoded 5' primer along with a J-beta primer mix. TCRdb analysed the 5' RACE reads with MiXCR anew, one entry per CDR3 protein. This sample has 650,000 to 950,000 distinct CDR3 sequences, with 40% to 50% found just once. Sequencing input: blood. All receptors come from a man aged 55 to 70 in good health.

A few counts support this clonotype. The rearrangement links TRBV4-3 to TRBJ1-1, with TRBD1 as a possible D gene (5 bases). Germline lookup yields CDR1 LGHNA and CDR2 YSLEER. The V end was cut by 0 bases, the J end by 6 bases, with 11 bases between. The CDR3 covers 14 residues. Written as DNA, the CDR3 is TGCGCCAGCAGCCAAGATTATGGAGGGGCTGAAGCTTTCTTT. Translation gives CASSQDYGGAEAFF.

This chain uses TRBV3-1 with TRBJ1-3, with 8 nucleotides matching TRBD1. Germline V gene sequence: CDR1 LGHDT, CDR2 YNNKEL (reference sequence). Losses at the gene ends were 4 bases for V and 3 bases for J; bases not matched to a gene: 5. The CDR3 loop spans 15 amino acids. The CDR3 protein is CASSLDRENGNTIYF. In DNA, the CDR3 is TGTGCCAGCAGCCTGGACAGGGAAAATGGAAACACCATATATTTT.

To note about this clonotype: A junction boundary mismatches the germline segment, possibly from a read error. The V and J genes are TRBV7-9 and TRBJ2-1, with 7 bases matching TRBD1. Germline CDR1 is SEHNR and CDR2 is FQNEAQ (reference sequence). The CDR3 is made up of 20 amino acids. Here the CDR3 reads CASSLAGLSLDRSSHNEQFF. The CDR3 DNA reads TGTGCCAGCAGCTTAGCTGGTCTTTCCTTGGACAGGAGCTCCCACAATGAGCAGTTCTTC.

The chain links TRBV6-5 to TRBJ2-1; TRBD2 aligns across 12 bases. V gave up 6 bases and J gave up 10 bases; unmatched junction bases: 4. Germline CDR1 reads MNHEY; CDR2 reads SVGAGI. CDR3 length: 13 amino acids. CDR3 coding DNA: TGTGCCAGCAGACTAGCGGGGGGTTTGGAGCAGTTCTTC. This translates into CASRLAGGLEQFF.

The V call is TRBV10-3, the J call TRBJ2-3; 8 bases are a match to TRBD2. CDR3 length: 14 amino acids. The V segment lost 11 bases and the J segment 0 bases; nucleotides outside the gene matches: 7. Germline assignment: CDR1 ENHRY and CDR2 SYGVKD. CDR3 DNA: TGTGCCTCCCGCGGGGGGCGGAGCACAGATACGCAGTATTTT. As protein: CASRGGRSTDTQYF.

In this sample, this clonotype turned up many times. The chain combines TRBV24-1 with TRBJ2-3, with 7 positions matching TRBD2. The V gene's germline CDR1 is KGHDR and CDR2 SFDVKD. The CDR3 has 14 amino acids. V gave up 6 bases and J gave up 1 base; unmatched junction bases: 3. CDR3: CATSPAGRTDTQYF. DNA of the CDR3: TGTGCCACCAGTCCAGCGGGGCGCACAGATACGCAGTATTTT.

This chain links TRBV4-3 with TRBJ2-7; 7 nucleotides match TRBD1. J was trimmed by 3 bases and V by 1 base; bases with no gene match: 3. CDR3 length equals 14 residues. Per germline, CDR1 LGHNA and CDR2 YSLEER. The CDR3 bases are TGCGCCAGCAGCCAAGCACAGGGGTTCTACGAGCAGTACTTC. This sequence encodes CASSQAQGFYEQYF.

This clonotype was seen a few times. The CDR3 reads CASSGTSLSGDEQFF. The DNA for the CDR3 is TGTGCCAGCAGCGGGACTTCCCTCTCAGGGGATGAGCAGTTCTTC. The chain links TRBV6-2 or TRBV6-3 to TRBJ2-1; D is tentatively TRBD1 or TRBD2 (6 bases each). The germline V gene encodes CDR1 MNHEY and CDR2 SVGEGT. The CDR3 is 15 residues long. V was clipped by 6 bases and J by 8 bases, with 20 bases between them.

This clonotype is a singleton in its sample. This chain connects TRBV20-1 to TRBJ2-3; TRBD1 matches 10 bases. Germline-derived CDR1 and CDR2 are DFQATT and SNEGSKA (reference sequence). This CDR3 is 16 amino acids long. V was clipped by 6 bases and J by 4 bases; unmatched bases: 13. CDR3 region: CSAPPSGTGAADTQYF. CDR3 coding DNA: TGCAGTGCCCCACCCTCCGGGACAGGGGCAGCAGATACGCAGTATTTT.

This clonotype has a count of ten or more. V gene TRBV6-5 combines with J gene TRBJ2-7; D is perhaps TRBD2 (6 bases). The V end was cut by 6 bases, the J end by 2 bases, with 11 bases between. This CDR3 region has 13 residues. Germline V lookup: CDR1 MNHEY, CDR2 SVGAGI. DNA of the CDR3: TGTGCCAGCAGGGGGACTGAAACCTACGAGCAGTACTTC. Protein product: CASRGTETYEQYF.

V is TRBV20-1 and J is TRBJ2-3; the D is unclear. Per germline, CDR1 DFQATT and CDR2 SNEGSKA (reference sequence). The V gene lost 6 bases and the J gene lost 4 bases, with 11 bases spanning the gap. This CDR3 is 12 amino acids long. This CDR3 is CSANRPPDTQYF. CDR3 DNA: TGCAGTGCAAATAGACCCCCAGATACGCAGTATTTT.

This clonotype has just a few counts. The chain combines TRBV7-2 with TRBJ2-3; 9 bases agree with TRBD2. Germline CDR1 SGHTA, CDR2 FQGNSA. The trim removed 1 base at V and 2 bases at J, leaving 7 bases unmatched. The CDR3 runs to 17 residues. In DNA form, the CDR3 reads TGTGCCAGCAGCTTAGGAGGAGCGGGGGGCCTCACAGATACGCAGTATTTT. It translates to CASSLGGAGGLTDTQYF. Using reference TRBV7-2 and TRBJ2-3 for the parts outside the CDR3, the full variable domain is GAGVSQSPSNKVTEKGKDVELRCDPISGHTALYWYRQSLGQGLEFLIYFQGNSAPDKSGLPSDRFSAERTGGSVSTLTIQRTQQEDSAVYLCASSLGGAGGLTDTQYFGPGTRLTVL.

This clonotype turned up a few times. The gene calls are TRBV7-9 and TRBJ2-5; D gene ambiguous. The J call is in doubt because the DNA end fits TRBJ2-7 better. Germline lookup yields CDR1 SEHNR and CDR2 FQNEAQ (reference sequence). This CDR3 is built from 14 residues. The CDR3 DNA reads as TGTGCCAGCACCCTGGGCACGATGGCATACGAGCAGTACTTC. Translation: CASTLGTMAYEQYF.

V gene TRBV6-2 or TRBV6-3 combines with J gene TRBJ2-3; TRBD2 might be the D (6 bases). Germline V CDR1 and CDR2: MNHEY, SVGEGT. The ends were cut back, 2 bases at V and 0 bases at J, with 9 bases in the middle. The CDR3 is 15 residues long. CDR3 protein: CASSYTSTSTDTQYF. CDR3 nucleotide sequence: TGTGCCAGCAGTTACACTAGCACTAGCACAGATACGCAGTATTTT.

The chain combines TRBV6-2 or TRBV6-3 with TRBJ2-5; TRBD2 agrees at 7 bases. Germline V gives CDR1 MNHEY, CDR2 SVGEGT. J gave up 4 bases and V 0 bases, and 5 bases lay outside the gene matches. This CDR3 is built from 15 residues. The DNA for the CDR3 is TGTGCCAGCAGTTACTCGAACCTAGCGGTAGAGACCCAGTACTTC. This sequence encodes CASSYSNLAVETQYF.

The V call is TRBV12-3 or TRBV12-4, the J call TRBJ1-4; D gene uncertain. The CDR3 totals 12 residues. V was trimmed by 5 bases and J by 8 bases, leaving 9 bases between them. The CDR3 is CASSQIREKLFF. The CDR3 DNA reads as TGTGCCAGCAGTCAAATACGGGAAAAACTGTTTTTT.

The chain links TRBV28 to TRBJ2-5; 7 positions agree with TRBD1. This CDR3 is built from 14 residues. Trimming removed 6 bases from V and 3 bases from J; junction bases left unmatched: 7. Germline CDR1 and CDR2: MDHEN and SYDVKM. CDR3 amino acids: CASSRFDREETQYF. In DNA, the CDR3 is TGTGCCAGCAGCCGCTTTGACAGGGAAGAGACCCAGTACTTC.

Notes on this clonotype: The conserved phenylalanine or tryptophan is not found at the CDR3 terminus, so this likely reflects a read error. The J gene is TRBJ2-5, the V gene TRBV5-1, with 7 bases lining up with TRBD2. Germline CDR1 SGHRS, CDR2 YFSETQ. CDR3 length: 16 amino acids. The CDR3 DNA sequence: TGCTCCAGCAGCTTGCCTGCCGGGAGGACGGGAGAGACCCAGTACATC. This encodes CSSSLPAGRTGETQYI.

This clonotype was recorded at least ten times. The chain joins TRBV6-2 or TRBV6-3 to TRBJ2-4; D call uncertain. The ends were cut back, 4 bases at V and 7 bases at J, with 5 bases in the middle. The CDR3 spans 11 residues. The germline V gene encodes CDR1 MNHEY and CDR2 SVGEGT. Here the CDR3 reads CASSLGNIQYF. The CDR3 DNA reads TGTGCCAGCAGTTTGGGTAACATTCAGTACTTC.

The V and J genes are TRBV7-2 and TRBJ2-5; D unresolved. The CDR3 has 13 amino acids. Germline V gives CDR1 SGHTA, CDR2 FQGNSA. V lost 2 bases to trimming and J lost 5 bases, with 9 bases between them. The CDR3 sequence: CASSLSVKETQYF. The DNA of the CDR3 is TGTGCCAGCAGCTTATCAGTTAAGGAGACCCAGTACTTC.

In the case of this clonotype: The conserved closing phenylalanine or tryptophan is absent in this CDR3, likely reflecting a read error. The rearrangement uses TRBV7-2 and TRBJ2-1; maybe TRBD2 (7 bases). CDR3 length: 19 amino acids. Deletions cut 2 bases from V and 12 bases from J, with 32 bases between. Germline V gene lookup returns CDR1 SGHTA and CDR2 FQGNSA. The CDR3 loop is CASSLKVSGGGGPTSGQFL. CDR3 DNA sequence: TGTGCCAGCAGCTTAAAGGTTTCTGGAGGCGGGGGCCCGACCTCGGGGCAGTTCTTA.

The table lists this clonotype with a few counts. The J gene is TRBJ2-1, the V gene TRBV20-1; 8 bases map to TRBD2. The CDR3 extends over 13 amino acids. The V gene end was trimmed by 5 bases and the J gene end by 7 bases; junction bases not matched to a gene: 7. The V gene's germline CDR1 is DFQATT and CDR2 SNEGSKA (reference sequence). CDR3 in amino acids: CSALAGPRNEQFF. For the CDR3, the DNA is TGCAGTGCTTTAGCGGGGCCCAGAAATGAGCAGTTCTTC.

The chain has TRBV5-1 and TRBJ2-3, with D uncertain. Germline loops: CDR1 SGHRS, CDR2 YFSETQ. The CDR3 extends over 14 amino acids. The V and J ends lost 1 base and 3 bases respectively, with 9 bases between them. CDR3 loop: CASSLSPRTDTQYF. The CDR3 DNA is TGCGCCAGCAGCTTGAGCCCGCGGACAGATACGCAGTATTTT. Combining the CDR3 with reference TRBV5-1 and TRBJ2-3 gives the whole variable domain KAGVTQTPRYLIKTRGQQVTLSCSPISGHRSVSWYQQTPGQGLQFLFEYFSETQRNKGNFPGRFSGRQFSNSRSEMNVSTLELGDSALYLCASSLSPRTDTQYFGPGTRLTVL.

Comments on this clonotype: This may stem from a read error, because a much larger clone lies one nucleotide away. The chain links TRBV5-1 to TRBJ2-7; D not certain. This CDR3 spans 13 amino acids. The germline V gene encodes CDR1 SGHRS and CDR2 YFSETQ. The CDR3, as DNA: TGCGCCAGCATCTTGGCGGTCACCTACGAGCAGTACTTC. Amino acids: CASILAVTYEQYF.